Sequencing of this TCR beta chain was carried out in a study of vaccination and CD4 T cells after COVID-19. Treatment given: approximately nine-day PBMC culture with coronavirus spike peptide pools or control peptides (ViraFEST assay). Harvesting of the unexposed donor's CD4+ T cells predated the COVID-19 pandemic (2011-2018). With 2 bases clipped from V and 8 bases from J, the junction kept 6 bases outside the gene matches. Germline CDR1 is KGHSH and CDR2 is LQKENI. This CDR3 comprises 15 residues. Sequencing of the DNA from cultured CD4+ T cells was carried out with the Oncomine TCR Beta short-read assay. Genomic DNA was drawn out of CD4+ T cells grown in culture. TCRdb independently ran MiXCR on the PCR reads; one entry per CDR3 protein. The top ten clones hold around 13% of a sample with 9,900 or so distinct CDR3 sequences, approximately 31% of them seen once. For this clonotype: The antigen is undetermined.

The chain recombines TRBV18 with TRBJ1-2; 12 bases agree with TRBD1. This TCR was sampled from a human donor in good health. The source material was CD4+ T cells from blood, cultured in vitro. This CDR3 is CASSPTGDRGPGYTF. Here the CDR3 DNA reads TGTGCCAGCTCACCAACTGGGGACAGGGGGCCGGGCTACACCTTC.